What follows are 19 T cell receptor beta chains derived from one specimen sequenced in a study of yellow fever vaccine responses in identical twins. TCRdb called the RT-PCR reads again in MiXCR, with one record for every CDR3 protein. The table has roughly 17,000 distinct CDR3 sequences, roughly 78% seen once. Material: T cells from blood (PBMCs), unsorted or a sorted subset (not recorded which), obtained before or after yellow fever vaccination (not recorded which). These receptor sequences come from a woman aged 18-29 years who received the yellow fever vaccine.

The CDR3 nucleotides read TGTGCCAGCAGCAACACCGGGACAGGGGAAGAGACCCAGTACTTC. It encodes CASSNTGTGEETQYF. The V and J genes are TRBV7-6 and TRBJ2-5, with 10 bases identical to TRBD1. This CDR3 is built from 15 residues. Trimming took 5 bases from V and 3 from J; bases not matched to a gene: 6. CDR1 is SGHVS and CDR2 is FNYEAQ in the germline V gene.

This clonotype was seen just once. The J gene is TRBJ1-2, the V gene TRBV27; no definite D call. This CDR3 is 13 amino acids long. The germline V gene has CDR1 MNHEY and CDR2 SMNVEV (reference sequence). Trimming cost V 3 bases and J 4 bases, with 9 bases left between them. The CDR3 loop reads CASSFGQAYGYTF. CDR3 nucleotide sequence: TGTGCCAGCAGTTTTGGGCAGGCCTATGGCTACACCTTC.

This clonotype has a handful of counts. The CDR3 is CASSLRGYGYTF. The CDR3 bases are TGTGCCAGCAGTTTAAGAGGCTATGGCTACACCTTC. The rearrangement uses TRBV12-3 or TRBV12-4 and TRBJ1-2; unclear D gene. The CDR3 sequence is 12 residues long. V lost 2 bases, J lost 4 bases, and 5 bases lay in between.

The chain uses TRBV29-1 and TRBJ2-5; TRBD2 aligns across 7 bases. The V gene's germline CDR1 is SQVTM and CDR2 ANQGSEA. With V trimmed by 2 bases and J by 2 bases, 8 bases remained unmatched. This CDR3 has 15 amino acids. The CDR3 DNA reads TGCAGCGTTGAAAGATTAGCGGGTTTACAAGAGACCCAGTACTTC. Amino acids: CSVERLAGLQETQYF.

The gene calls are TRBV18 and TRBJ2-1, with TRBD1 matching 9 bases. V shed 4 bases, J shed 6 bases, and the junction held 10 bases outside the gene matches. Germline V CDR1 and CDR2: KGHSH, LQKENI. The CDR3 covers 16 residues. CDR3 protein: CASSLPGTGYRNEQFF. In DNA, the CDR3 is TGTGCCAGCTCACTCCCCGGGACAGGGTATCGCAATGAGCAGTTCTTC.

This clonotype has only a few counts. The CDR3 protein is CASSQRQVTDEQYV. The DNA of the CDR3 is TGTGCCAGCTCACAAAGACAGGTAACAGACGAGCAGTACGTC. J is TRBJ2-7 and V is TRBV18; D might be TRBD1 (6 bases). V lost 4 bases to trimming and J lost 5 bases, with 15 bases between them. Germline V gene sequence: CDR1 KGHSH, CDR2 LQKENI. The CDR3 has 14 residues.

This clonotype was seen only a few times. This chain joins TRBV29-1 and TRBJ1-2; tentative D call: TRBD1 (5 bases). This CDR3 is 15 amino acids long. The germline CDR1 and CDR2 sequences are SQVTM and ANQGSEA. The V gene lost 4 bases and the J gene lost 8 bases, with 23 bases spanning the gap. In nucleotides, the CDR3 is TGCAGCGTTGTCCCGGCCGGTGGGACTATGGGCGGCTACACCTTC. Amino acids: CSVVPAGGTMGGYTF.

The J gene is TRBJ1-1, the V gene TRBV18; 9 nucleotides agree with TRBD1. V was pared by 3 bases and J by 4 bases, with 3 bases of the junction left unmatched. The CDR3 totals 14 residues. Germline V gene sequence: CDR1 KGHSH, CDR2 LQKENI. The CDR3 DNA follows: TGTGCCAGCTCACCCGGACAGGGGTCCACTGAAGCTTTCTTT. Its translation: CASSPGQGSTEAFF.

The V and J genes are TRBV2 and TRBJ2-4, with a tentative D call TRBD2 (6 bases). The CDR3 has 14 residues. The ends were cut back, 3 bases at V and 7 bases at J, with 13 bases in the middle. Germline V gene sequence: CDR1 SNHLY, CDR2 FYNNEI. Here the CDR3 DNA reads TGTGCCAGCAGTGACATCTTAGCGGCTAACATTCAGTACTTC. Translated, it gives CASSDILAANIQYF.

V gene TRBV29-1 combines with J gene TRBJ2-7; D might be TRBD1 (6 bases). CDR1 SQVTM and CDR2 ANQGSEA come from the germline V gene. The V end lost 2 bases, the J end lost 6 bases, and 17 bases lay between the germline ends. This CDR3 has 14 amino acids. The CDR3 DNA sequence: TGCAGCGTTGAAAAGACAGGTACCTCTCGCGAGCAGTACTTC. This codes for CSVEKTGTSREQYF.

This chain joins TRBV15 and TRBJ2-1, with 8 nucleotides matching TRBD2. Losses at the gene ends were 3 bases for V and 8 bases for J; bases not matched to a gene: 12. Germline assignment: CDR1 LNHNV and CDR2 YYDKDF (reference sequence). The CDR3 has 16 residues. The CDR3 DNA follows: TGTGCCACCAGCAGTTCCAGCGGGGGCCGAGGGGATGAGCAGTTCTTC. Translation gives CATSSSSGGRGDEQFF.

The sample holds one count of this clonotype. This rearrangement joins TRBV15 to TRBJ1-1; D ambiguous. CDR3 length: 14 residues. Trimming pared 5 bases from V and 6 bases from J, leaving 16 bases between. CDR1 is LNHNV, CDR2 YYDKDF, per germline (reference sequence). CDR3 nucleotide sequence: TGTGCCACCAGCCTCCGGACCCTGGGCCCTGAAGCTTTCTTT. Protein product: CATSLRTLGPEAFF.

CDR3 loop: CSVELRDPEQFF. CDR3 nucleotide sequence: TGCAGCGTTGAACTACGGGACCCCGAGCAGTTCTTC. This chain uses TRBV29-1 with TRBJ2-1; TRBD1 or TRBD2 may be the D gene (5 bases each). The CDR3 consists of 12 residues. Germline V lookup: CDR1 SQVTM, CDR2 ANQGSEA. Trimming pared 2 bases from V and 10 bases from J, leaving 12 bases between.

The chain recombines TRBV5-6 with TRBJ2-2; D is ambiguous. Germline V gives CDR1 SGHDT, CDR2 YYEEEE. The CDR3 runs 16 residues. Trimming left V 4 bases short and J 0 bases short, with 13 bases between. CDR3 protein: CASSLRTLANTGELFF. The CDR3 DNA reads as TGTGCCAGCAGCCTCCGGACCCTTGCGAACACCGGGGAGCTGTTTTTT.

V gene TRBV4-3 combines with J gene TRBJ2-3, with TRBD1 matching over 7 bases. In germline, CDR1 is LGHNA, CDR2 YSLEER. The J segment lost 0 bases and the V segment lost 2 bases, leaving 8 bases of the junction unmatched. The CDR3 length is 17 residues. The CDR3 DNA reads as TGCGCCAGCAGCCAAAGATACCCAGGGGGTAGCACAGATACGCAGTATTTT. Amino acids: CASSQRYPGGSTDTQYF.

The rearrangement joins TRBV11-2 to TRBJ2-5, with 7 bases fitting TRBD2. The junction had 9 bases not matched to a gene; V was cut back by 10 bases and J by 4 bases. This CDR3 has 13 amino acids. Germline V gives CDR1 SGHAT, CDR2 FQNNGV. CDR3 region: CATSREQLETQYF. In nucleotides, the CDR3 is TGTGCCACCTCGCGGGAGCAGTTAGAGACCCAGTACTTC.

This clonotype was recorded once. The genes are TRBV20-1 and TRBJ1-1, with a tentative D call TRBD1 (5 bases). V lost 2 bases and J lost 4, with 11 bases in between. CDR1 and CDR2 (germline): DFQATT, SNEGSKA (reference sequence). The CDR3 runs to 13 residues. The CDR3: CSARNTGATEAFF. The CDR3 bases are TGCAGTGCTAGAAACACTGGGGCCACTGAAGCTTTCTTT.

V is TRBV18 and J is TRBJ2-5; D ambiguous. The CDR3 length is 16 residues. Germline loops: CDR1 KGHSH, CDR2 LQKENI. Between the trimmed V and J ends, which lost 4 bases and 4 bases, there was a span of 19 bases. CDR3 protein: CASSRYSDWGRETQYF. CDR3 in DNA: TGTGCCAGCTCACGTTACTCCGACTGGGGTAGAGAGACCCAGTACTTC.

This chain joins TRBV28 and TRBJ2-7, with D tentatively TRBD2 (5 bases). The germline V gene encodes CDR1 MDHEN and CDR2 SYDVKM. This CDR3 has 14 amino acids. Trimming removed 5 bases at V and 1 base at J, with 12 bases between. This chain's CDR3 is CASSPPKRSYEQYF. The CDR3 DNA reads TGTGCCAGCAGTCCCCCAAAGCGGTCCTACGAGCAGTACTTC.